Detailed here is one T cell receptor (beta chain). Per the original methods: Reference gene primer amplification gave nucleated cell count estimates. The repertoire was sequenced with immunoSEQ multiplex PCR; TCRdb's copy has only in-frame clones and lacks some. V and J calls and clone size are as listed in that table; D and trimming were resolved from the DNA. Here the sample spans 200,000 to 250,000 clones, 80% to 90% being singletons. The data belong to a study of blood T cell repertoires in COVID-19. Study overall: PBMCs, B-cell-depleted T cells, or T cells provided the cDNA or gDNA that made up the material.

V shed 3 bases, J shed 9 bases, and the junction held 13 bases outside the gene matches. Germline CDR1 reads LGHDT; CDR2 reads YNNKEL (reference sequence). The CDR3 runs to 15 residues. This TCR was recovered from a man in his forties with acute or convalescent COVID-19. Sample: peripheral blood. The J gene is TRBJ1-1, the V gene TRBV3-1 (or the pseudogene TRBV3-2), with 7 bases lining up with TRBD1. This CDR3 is CASSQALGGQRKAFF. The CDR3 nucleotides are TGTGCCAGCAGCCAGGCCCTGGGGGGACAGCGAAAAGCTTTCTTT.